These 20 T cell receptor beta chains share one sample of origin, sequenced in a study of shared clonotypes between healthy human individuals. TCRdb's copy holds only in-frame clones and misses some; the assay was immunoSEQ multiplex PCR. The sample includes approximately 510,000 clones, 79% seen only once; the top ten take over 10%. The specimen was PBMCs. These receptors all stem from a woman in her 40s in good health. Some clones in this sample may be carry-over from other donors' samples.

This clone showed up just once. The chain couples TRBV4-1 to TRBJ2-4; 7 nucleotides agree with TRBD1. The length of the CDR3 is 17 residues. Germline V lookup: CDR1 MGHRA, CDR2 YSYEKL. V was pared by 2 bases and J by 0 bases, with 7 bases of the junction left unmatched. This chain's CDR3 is CASSQPRQGKAKNIQYF. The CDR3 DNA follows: TGCGCCAGCAGCCAACCCAGACAGGGTAAAGCCAAAAACATTCAGTACTTC.

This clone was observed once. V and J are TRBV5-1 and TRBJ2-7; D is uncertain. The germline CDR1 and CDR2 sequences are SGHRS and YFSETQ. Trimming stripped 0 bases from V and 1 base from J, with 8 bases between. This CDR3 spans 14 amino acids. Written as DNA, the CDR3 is TGCGCCAGCAGCTTGGCCGCAGATTCCTACGAGCAGTACTTC. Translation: CASSLAADSYEQYF.

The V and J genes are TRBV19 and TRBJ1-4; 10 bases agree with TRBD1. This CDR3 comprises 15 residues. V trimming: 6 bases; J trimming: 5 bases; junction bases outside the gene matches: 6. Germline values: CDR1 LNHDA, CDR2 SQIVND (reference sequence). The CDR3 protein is CASSGPGQGNEKLFF. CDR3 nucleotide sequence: TGTGCCAGTAGCGGACCGGGACAGGGGAATGAAAAACTGTTTTTT.

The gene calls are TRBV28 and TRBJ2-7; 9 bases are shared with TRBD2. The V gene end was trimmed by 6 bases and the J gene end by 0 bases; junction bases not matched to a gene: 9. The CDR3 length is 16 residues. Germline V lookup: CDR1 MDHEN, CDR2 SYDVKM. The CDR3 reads CASRGDSGRISYEQYF. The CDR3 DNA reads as TGTGCCAGCAGGGGGGACAGCGGGAGGATCTCCTACGAGCAGTACTTC.

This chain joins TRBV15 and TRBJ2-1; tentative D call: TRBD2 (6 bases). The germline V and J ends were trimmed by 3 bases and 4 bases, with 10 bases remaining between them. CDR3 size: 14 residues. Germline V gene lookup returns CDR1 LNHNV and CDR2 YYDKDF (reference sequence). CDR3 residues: CATSSVRGYNEQFF. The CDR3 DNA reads TGTGCCACCAGCAGTGTACGGGGGTACAATGAGCAGTTCTTC.

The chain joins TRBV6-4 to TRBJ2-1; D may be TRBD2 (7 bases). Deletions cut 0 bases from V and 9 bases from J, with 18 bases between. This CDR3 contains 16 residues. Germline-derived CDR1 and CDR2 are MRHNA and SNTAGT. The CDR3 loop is CASSDSRGARICEQFF. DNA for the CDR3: TGTGCCAGCAGTGACTCCCGGGGGGCTAGGATTTGTGAGCAGTTCTTC.

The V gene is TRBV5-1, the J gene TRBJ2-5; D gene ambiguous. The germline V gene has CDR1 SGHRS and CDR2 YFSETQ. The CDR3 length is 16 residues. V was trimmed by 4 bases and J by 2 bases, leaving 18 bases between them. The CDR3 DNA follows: TGCGCCAGCAGCCTAGGGTTACAAACTAAACAAGAGACCCAGTACTTC. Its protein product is CASSLGLQTKQETQYF.

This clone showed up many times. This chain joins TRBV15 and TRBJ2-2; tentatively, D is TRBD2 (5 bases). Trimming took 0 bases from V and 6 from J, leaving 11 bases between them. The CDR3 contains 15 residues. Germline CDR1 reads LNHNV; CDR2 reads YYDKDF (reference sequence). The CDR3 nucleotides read TGTGCCACCAGCAGAGAAATTGAGGGTTCCGGGGAGCTGTTTTTT. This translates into CATSREIEGSGELFF.

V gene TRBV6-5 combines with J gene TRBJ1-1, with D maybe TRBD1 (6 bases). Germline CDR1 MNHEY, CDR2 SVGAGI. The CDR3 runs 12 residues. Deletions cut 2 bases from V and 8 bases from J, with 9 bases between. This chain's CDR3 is CASSYQTGEAFF. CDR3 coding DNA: TGTGCCAGCAGTTACCAAACAGGGGAAGCTTTCTTT.

Here the CDR3 DNA reads TGTGCCAGCAGTTTATCTAGCTGGGTAGAGACCCAGTACTTC. This sequence encodes CASSLSSWVETQYF. V and J are TRBV6-5 and TRBJ2-5, with D possibly TRBD2 on 5 matching bases. V lost 4 bases, J lost 4 bases, and 13 bases lay in between. CDR3 length: 14 residues. CDR1 and CDR2 from the germline V gene are MNHEY and SVGAGI.

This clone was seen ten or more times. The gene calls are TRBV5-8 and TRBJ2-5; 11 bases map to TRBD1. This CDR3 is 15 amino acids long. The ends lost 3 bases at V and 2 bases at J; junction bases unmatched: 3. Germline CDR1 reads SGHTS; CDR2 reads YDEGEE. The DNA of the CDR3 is TGTGCCAGCAGCTACGGGACAGGGGGACAAGAGACCCAGTACTTC. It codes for CASSYGTGGQETQYF. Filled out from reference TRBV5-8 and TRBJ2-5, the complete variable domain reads EAGVTQSPTHLIKTRGQQATLRCSPISGHTSVYWYQQALGLGLQFLLWYDEGEERNRGNFPPRFSGRQFPNYSSELNVNALELEDSALYLCASSYGTGGQETQYFGPGTRLLVL.

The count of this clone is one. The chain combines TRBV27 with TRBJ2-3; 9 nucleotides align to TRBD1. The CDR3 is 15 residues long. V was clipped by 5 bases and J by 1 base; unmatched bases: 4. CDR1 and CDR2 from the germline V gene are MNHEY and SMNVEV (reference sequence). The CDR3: CASSPTGGGTDTQYF. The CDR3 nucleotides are TGTGCCAGCAGTCCGACAGGGGGAGGCACAGATACGCAGTATTTT.

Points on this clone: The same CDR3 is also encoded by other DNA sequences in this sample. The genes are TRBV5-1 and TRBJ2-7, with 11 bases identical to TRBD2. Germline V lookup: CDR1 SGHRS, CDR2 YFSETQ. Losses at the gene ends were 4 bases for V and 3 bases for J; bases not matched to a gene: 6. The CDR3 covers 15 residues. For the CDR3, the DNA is TGCGCCAGCAGCACAGGGACTAGCGGAGTCTACGAGCAGTACTTC. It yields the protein CASSTGTSGVYEQYF. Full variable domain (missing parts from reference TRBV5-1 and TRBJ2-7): KAGVTQTPRYLIKTRGQQVTLSCSPISGHRSVSWYQQTPGQGLQFLFEYFSETQRNKGNFPGRFSGRQFSNSRSEMNVSTLELGDSALYLCASSTGTSGVYEQYFGPGTRLTVT.

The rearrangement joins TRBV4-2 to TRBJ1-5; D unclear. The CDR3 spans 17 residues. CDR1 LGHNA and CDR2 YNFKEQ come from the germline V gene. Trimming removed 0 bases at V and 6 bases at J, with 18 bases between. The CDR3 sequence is CASSQDDATTEGQPQHF. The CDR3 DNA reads TGTGCCAGCAGCCAAGATGACGCGACGACCGAAGGTCAGCCCCAGCATTTT.

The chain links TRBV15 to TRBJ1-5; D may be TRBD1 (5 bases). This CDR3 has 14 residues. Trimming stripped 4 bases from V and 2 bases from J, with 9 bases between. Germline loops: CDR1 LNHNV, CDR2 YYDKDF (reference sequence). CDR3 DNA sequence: TGTGCCACCAGCATGCTCAGGGGCAATCAGCCCCAGCATTTT. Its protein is CATSMLRGNQPQHF. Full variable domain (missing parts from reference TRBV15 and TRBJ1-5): DAMVIQNPRYQVTQFGKPVTLSCSQTLNHNVMYWYQQKSSQAPKLLFHYYDKDFNNEADTPDNFQSRRPNTSFCFLDIRSPGLGDTAMYLCATSMLRGNQPQHFGDGTRLSIL.

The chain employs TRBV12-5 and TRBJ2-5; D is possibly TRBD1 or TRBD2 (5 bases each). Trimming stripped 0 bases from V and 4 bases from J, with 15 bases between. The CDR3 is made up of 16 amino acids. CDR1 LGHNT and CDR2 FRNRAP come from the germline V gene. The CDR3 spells CASGLVATGARETQYF. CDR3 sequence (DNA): TGTGCTAGTGGTTTGGTGGCCACCGGGGCCCGAGAGACCCAGTACTTC.

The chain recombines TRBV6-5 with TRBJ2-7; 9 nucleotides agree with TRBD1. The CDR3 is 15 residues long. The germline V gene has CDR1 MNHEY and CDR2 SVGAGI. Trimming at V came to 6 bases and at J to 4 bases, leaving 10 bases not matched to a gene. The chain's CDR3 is CASRPRRQGGYEQYF. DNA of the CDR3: TGTGCCAGCAGGCCTCGTAGACAGGGGGGGTACGAGCAGTACTTC.

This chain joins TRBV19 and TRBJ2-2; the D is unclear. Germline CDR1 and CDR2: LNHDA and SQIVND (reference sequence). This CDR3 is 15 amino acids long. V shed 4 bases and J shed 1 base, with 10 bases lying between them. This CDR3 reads CASSRSRMNTGELFF. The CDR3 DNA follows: TGTGCCAGTAGTAGATCCAGAATGAACACCGGGGAGCTGTTTTTT.

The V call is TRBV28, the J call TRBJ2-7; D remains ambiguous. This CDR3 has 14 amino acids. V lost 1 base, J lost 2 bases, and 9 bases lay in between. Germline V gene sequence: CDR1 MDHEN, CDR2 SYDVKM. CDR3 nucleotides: TGTGCCAGCAGTTTATTACAGATAACCTACGAGCAGTACTTC. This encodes CASSLLQITYEQYF.

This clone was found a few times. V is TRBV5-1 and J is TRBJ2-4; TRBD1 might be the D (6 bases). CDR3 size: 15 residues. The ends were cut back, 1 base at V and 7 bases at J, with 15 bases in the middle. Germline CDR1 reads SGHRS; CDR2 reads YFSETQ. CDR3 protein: CASSLQTGKENIQYF. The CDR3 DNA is TGCGCCAGCAGCTTGCAAACAGGGAAGGAGAACATTCAGTACTTC.